The next 2 T cell receptor beta chains were all read from a single sample in a study of a mutant IDH1 vaccine in newly diagnosed glioma. These TCRs are of unknown antigen specificity. TCRdb's copy holds only in-frame clones and misses some; the assay was immunoSEQ multiplex PCR. The table lists around 58,000 clones, over 70% of them singletons, with 3% to 3.5% in the top ten. Stated time point: week 5, during vaccination. Doses comprised 300 ug of mutant IDH1 20-mer peptide each, plus topical imiquimod. Sequenced material: PBMCs, taken from a glioma patient whose treatment included an IDH1 peptide vaccine. Receptors were obtained from a man aged 25-40 years with glioma.

CDR3 amino acids: CASSLNRGGKGLNEQFF. The CDR3 coding sequence is TGTGCCAGTAGTCTCAACCGCGGGGGGAAGGGCTTAAATGAGCAGTTCTTC. V gene TRBV19 combines with J gene TRBJ2-1; 8 nucleotides line up with TRBD2. This CDR3 has 17 amino acids. Germline V gene data show CDR1 as LNHDA and CDR2 as SQIVND (reference sequence). V trimming: 5 bases; J trimming: 7 bases; junction bases outside the gene matches: 16. The full variable domain, its missing parts supplied by reference TRBV19 and TRBJ2-1, is DGGITQSPKYLFRKEGQNVTLSCEQNLNHDAMYWYRQDPGQGLRLIYYSQIVNDFQKGDIAEGYSVSREKKESFPLTVTSAQKNPTAFYLCASSLNRGGKGLNEQFFGPGTRLTVL.

This chain connects TRBV2 to TRBJ1-2; unclear D gene. CDR1 and CDR2 (germline): SNHLY, FYNNEI. V shed 6 bases and J shed 1 base, with 6 bases lying between them. The CDR3 loop spans 12 amino acids. The CDR3 DNA sequence: TGTGCCAGCAGCCTCTATAACTATGGCTACACCTTC. This translates into CASSLYNYGYTF.